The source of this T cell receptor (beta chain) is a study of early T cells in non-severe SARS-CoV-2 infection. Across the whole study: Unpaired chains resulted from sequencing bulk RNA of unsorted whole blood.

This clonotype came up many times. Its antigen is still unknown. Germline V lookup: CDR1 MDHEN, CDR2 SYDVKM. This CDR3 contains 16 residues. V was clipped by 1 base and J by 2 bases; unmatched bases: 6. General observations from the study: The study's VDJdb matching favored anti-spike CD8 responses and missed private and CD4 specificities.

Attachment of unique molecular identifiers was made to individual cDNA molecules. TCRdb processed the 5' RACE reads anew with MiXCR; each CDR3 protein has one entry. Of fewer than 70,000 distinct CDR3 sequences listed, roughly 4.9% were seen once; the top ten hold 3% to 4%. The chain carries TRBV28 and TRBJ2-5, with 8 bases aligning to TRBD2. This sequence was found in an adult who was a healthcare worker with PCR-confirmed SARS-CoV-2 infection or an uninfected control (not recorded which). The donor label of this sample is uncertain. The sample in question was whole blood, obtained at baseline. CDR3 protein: CASSLSERGPQETQYF. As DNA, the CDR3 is TGTGCCAGCAGTTTATCGGAGCGGGGGCCACAAGAGACCCAGTACTTC.